This TCR beta chain originates from a study of monozygotic twins with inflammatory bowel disease. UMIs with a 6-nucleotide sample barcode were added by template switching. From its re-call of the 5' RACE reads, TCRdb lists each CDR3 protein once, without DNA. The sample shows 300,000 to 350,000 distinct CDR3 sequences, and 2% to 2.5% sits with its ten largest clones. The CDR3 is 14 amino acids. CDR1 is LNHDA and CDR2 is SQIVND in the germline V gene (reference sequence). Skipping T cell sorting, the study isolated total RNA directly from whole blood. Sequenced input: blood. This chain joins TRBV19 and TRBJ1-5; absent DNA, TCRdb's TRBD1 call cannot be checked. This receptor was obtained from a human donor with ulcerative colitis or Crohn's disease, or a healthy co-twin of an affected twin (not recorded which). This CDR3 is CASSPPGSNQPQHF.